Listed below are T cell receptor beta chains from one sample, sequenced in a study of cytomegalovirus exposure and HLA in healthy donors. TCRdb keeps only in-frame clones here, not all; method: immunoSEQ multiplex PCR. This sample lists about 200,000 clones; its ten largest clones have about 1.1%. The source material was PBMCs. Receptors originate from a girl aged 2-10 years in good health and CMV-seropositive. CDR3s include the opening cysteine and the closing phenylalanine or tryptophan. The D gene is left open where the match is weak.

j_gene: TRBJ2-1
d_gene: TRBD2
v_gene: TRBV5-1
CDR3nt: TGCGCCAGCAGCTTGGTAGGTCTAGCGGGGTACCCAACCCCAGATGAGCAGTTCTTC
CDR3aa: CASSLVGLAGYPTPDEQFF

j_gene: TRBJ2-7
d_gene: NA
v_gene: TRBV6-5
CDR3nt: TGTGCCAGCAGGCGGGACTTCCGCTCCTACGAGCAGTACTTC
CDR3aa: CASRRDFRSYEQYF

j_gene: TRBJ2-5
d_gene: TRBD2
v_gene: TRBV10-3
CDR3nt: TGTGCCATCAGGGGGGGACTAGAAGAGACCCAGTACTTC
CDR3aa: CAIRGGLEETQYF

j_gene: TRBJ2-7
d_gene: TRBD1
v_gene: TRBV28
CDR3nt: TGTGCCAGCAGTTCCCGGACAGGGGGTTTCTACGAGCAGTACTTC
CDR3aa: CASSSRTGGFYEQYF

j_gene: TRBJ1-5
d_gene: TRBD1
v_gene: TRBV19
CDR3nt: TGTGCCACCCGGATGGACAGGGGATTCAATCAGCCCCAGCATTTT
CDR3aa: CATRMDRGFNQPQHF

j_gene: TRBJ2-7
d_gene: NA
v_gene: TRBV28
CDR3nt: TGTGCCAGCACCGAGGACAGCTTAATGACCTACGAGCAGTACTTC
CDR3aa: CASTEDSLMTYEQYF

j_gene: TRBJ1-1
d_gene: NA
v_gene: TRBV15
CDR3nt: TGTGCCACCAGCAGAATAGAGAGAAAAACTGAAGCTTTCTTT
CDR3aa: CATSRIERKTEAFF

j_gene: TRBJ2-7
d_gene: NA
v_gene: TRBV7-2
CDR3nt: TGTGCCAGCAGCCCGGACACCTACGAGCAGTACTTC
CDR3aa: CASSPDTYEQYF

j_gene: TRBJ2-1
d_gene: TRBD2
v_gene: TRBV15
CDR3nt: TGTGCCACCAGCTCCACGGGGGAGGGCTCCTACAATGAGCAGTTCTTC
CDR3aa: CATSSTGEGSYNEQFF

j_gene: TRBJ1-6
d_gene: NA
v_gene: TRBV4-1
CDR3nt: TGCGCCAGCAGCCAACTATGGACAGTGGGAAGTTCACCCCTCCACTTT
CDR3aa: CASSQLWTVGSSPLHF

j_gene: TRBJ2-5
d_gene: TRBD2
v_gene: TRBV19
CDR3nt: TGTGCCAGTATCCTCAGCGGGAGGAGAATCATTATTCGGGAGACCCAGTACTTC
CDR3aa: CASILSGRRIIIRETQYF

j_gene: TRBJ2-7
d_gene: TRBD1
v_gene: TRBV7-6
CDR3nt: TGTGCCAGCAGCCCAGGACAGGGGGCGGGCGAGCAGTACTTC
CDR3aa: CASSPGQGAGEQYF

j_gene: TRBJ2-2
d_gene: NA
v_gene: TRBV2
CDR3nt: TGTGCCAGCAGTGAATTAGTATCTGTCGTCGGGGAGCTGTTTTTT
CDR3aa: CASSELVSVVGELFF

j_gene: TRBJ2-5
d_gene: TRBD2
v_gene: TRBV5-1
CDR3nt: TGCGCCAGCGTCCCTAGCGGGAGTACCGGAGAGACCCAGTACTTC
CDR3aa: CASVPSGSTGETQYF

j_gene: TRBJ2-7
d_gene: TRBD2
v_gene: TRBV27
CDR3nt: TGTGCCAGCAGTAAGTTTGGCGGGAGTGTCTCCTACGAGCAGTACTTC
CDR3aa: CASSKFGGSVSYEQYF

j_gene: TRBJ1-6
d_gene: NA
v_gene: TRBV6-1
CDR3nt: TGTGCCAGCAGTGAACTGTCCTCACCCCTCCACTTT
CDR3aa: CASSELSSPLHF

j_gene: TRBJ2-7
d_gene: NA
v_gene: TRBV7-2
CDR3nt: TGTGCCAGCAGCGGGGGGAGAACGGCCCCACCCTACGAGCAGTACTTC
CDR3aa: CASSGGRTAPPYEQYF

j_gene: TRBJ1-1
d_gene: NA
v_gene: TRBV18
CDR3nt: TGTGCCAGCTCACCTTTGGGACAGAACACTGAAGCTTTCTTT
CDR3aa: CASSPLGQNTEAFF

j_gene: TRBJ2-1
d_gene: NA
v_gene: TRBV6-1
CDR3nt: TGTGCCAGCAGTGACCTGACTAGCAATGAGCAGTTCTTC
CDR3aa: CASSDLTSNEQFF

j_gene: TRBJ2-1
d_gene: NA
v_gene: TRBV29-1
CDR3nt: TGCAGCGTTGAGCGGGACCCGTACAGTGAGCAGTTCTTC
CDR3aa: CSVERDPYSEQFF

j_gene: TRBJ2-2
d_gene: TRBD2
v_gene: TRBV7-9
CDR3nt: TGTGCCAGCAAGGGGACTAGGGAGAACACCGGGGAGCTGTTTTTT
CDR3aa: CASKGTRENTGELFF

j_gene: TRBJ2-1
d_gene: NA
v_gene: TRBV7-9
CDR3nt: TGTGCCAGCAGCTCTACGAGCTTACCTGAGCAGTTCTTC
CDR3aa: CASSSTSLPEQFF

j_gene: TRBJ1-1
d_gene: NA
v_gene: TRBV20-1
CDR3nt: TGCAGTGCTATTCCGGTTCTTGAAGCTTTCTTT
CDR3aa: CSAIPVLEAFF

j_gene: TRBJ1-1
d_gene: TRBD1
v_gene: TRBV4-2
CDR3nt: TGTGCCAGCAGCCAAGAAGACAGGGGGTCTGAAGCTTTCTTT
CDR3aa: CASSQEDRGSEAFF

j_gene: TRBJ1-1
d_gene: TRBD1
v_gene: TRBV20-1
CDR3nt: TGCATGGGCAGGGGGAACACTGAGGCTTTCTTT
CDR3aa: CMGRGNTEAFF

j_gene: TRBJ2-5
d_gene: TRBD1
v_gene: TRBV19
CDR3nt: TGTGCCAGTAGTATCCGGGACAGTCTTCCACAAGAGACCCAGTACTTC
CDR3aa: CASSIRDSLPQETQYF

j_gene: TRBJ2-7
d_gene: TRBD1
v_gene: TRBV27
CDR3nt: TGTGCCAGCAGCTCACAGGGGGCCTACGAGCAGTACTTC
CDR3aa: CASSSQGAYEQYF

j_gene: TRBJ2-5
d_gene: TRBD1
v_gene: TRBV19
CDR3nt: TGTGCCAGTAGTCTAGGGACAGGACCCATCCAAGAGACCCAGTACTTC
CDR3aa: CASSLGTGPIQETQYF

j_gene: TRBJ2-3
d_gene: TRBD1
v_gene: TRBV6-5
CDR3nt: TGTGCCACAAACCGCAGGGGGCGCACAGATACGCAGTATTTT
CDR3aa: CATNRRGRTDTQYF

j_gene: TRBJ1-3
d_gene: NA
v_gene: TRBV7-2
CDR3nt: TGTGCCAGCAGCTTATCATACTTACCAAACACCATATATTTT
CDR3aa: CASSLSYLPNTIYF

j_gene: TRBJ2-7
d_gene: NA
v_gene: TRBV21-1
CDR3nt: TGTGCCAGCAGCAAAGTTGAACAGCTCTACGAGCAGTACTTC
CDR3aa: CASSKVEQLYEQYF

j_gene: TRBJ2-3
d_gene: NA
v_gene: TRBV18
CDR3nt: TGTGCCAGCTCACCTTCAACTGGGCCCGACACGCAGTATTTT
CDR3aa: CASSPSTGPDTQYF

j_gene: TRBJ2-7
d_gene: NA
v_gene: TRBV4-2
CDR3nt: TGTGCCAGCAGCCAAGAGATCGGGATTTCCTACGAGCAGTACTTC
CDR3aa: CASSQEIGISYEQYF

j_gene: TRBJ2-2
d_gene: TRBD2
v_gene: TRBV10-3
CDR3nt: TGTGCCATCAGTGTACTAGCGGAGGCCGGGGAGCTGTTTTTT
CDR3aa: CAISVLAEAGELFF

j_gene: TRBJ2-2
d_gene: TRBD2
v_gene: TRBV30
CDR3nt: TGTGCCTGGACCCAAGGGACTAGCGGGAGGTACACCGGGGAGCTGTTTTTT
CDR3aa: CAWTQGTSGRYTGELFF

j_gene: TRBJ1-2
d_gene: TRBD1
v_gene: TRBV6-1
CDR3nt: TGTGCCAGCACCCCAGACAGGGAGGTATTTCGGGGCTACACCTTC
CDR3aa: CASTPDREVFRGYTF

j_gene: TRBJ1-3
d_gene: TRBD1
v_gene: TRBV28
CDR3nt: TGTGCCAGCAGGCGGGACAGGGAACCCATCTCTGGAAACACCATATATTTT
CDR3aa: CASRRDREPISGNTIYF

j_gene: TRBJ2-1
d_gene: TRBD1
v_gene: TRBV29-1
CDR3nt: TGCAGCGCTGGACAGGGAAGCTTGGAGCAGTTCTTC
CDR3aa: CSAGQGSLEQFF

j_gene: TRBJ2-5
d_gene: NA
v_gene: TRBV28
CDR3nt: TGTGCCAGCAGTGACACCAGGGGTTCCACTCAAGAGACCCAGTACTTC
CDR3aa: CASSDTRGSTQETQYF

j_gene: TRBJ2-5
d_gene: TRBD2
v_gene: TRBV20-1
CDR3nt: TGCAGTGGACTAGCGGAAGAGACCCAGTACTTC
CDR3aa: CSGLAEETQYF

j_gene: TRBJ2-7
d_gene: TRBD2
v_gene: TRBV27
CDR3nt: TGTGCCAGCAGTTCACCACTAGCGGGAGGAGACTACGAGCAGTACTTC
CDR3aa: CASSSPLAGGDYEQYF

j_gene: TRBJ2-7
d_gene: TRBD2
v_gene: TRBV29-1
CDR3nt: TGCAGCGCCCGGACTAGCGGGTCTTACGAGCAGTACTTC
CDR3aa: CSARTSGSYEQYF